This T cell receptor (beta chain) was recovered during a study of blood T cell repertoires in COVID-19. On the study more broadly: Some COVID-19 samples were acute and others convalescent; all came from the United States, Italy and Spain. PBMCs, B-cell-depleted T cells, or T cells were the source of the cDNA or gDNA that made up the material.

V was pared by 5 bases and J by 2 bases, with 18 bases between. This CDR3 has 16 amino acids. CDR1 MNHEY and CDR2 SMNVEV come from the germline V gene (reference sequence). In the original workflow: Amplification of reference gene primers was used by the study to estimate nucleated cell counts. Repertoires were generated with immunoSEQ multiplex PCR, while TCRdb's copy carries only in-frame clones and drops some. D and trimming come from the DNA, and the V and J calls and clone size come from that table. The sample has about 200,000 clones, around nine tenths seen once. The material sequenced was peripheral blood. This TCR was recovered from a man between 18 and 29 years old with active or convalescent COVID-19. V gene TRBV27 combines with J gene TRBJ1-2; tentative D call: TRBD1 (6 bases). The DNA for the CDR3 is TGTGCCAGCAGTCAATCTAGCGGCACAGGGAACTATGGCTACACCTTC. Its protein product is CASSQSSGTGNYGYTF.